Each of the 27 T cell receptor beta chains below was sequenced from the same sample in a study of T cell repertoires in cytomegalovirus infection. No antigen has been identified for these receptors. TCRdb called the reads again in MiXCR, with one record for every CDR3 protein. The sample contains around 900,000 distinct CDR3 sequences, around 29% of which appear only once. The material was cultured CD8+ T cells from PBMCs, obtained from culture after CMV antigen stimulation. The receptor source for this set is a human donor in good health (CMV status not recorded). Some clones in this sample may be carry-over from other donors' samples.

This clonotype was seen just once. The genes are TRBV4-1 and TRBJ1-2; no firm D call. The CDR3 has 14 residues. Germline assignment: CDR1 MGHRA and CDR2 YSYEKL. V dropped 1 base and J dropped 6 bases, with 12 bases sitting between them. CDR3: CASSQAQVGNGYTF. CDR3 sequence (DNA): TGCGCCAGCAGCCAAGCCCAAGTGGGGAATGGCTACACCTTC.

This rearrangement joins TRBV6-5 to TRBJ2-5; 7 bases are shared with TRBD1. With 7 bases clipped from V and 1 base from J, the junction kept 9 bases outside the gene matches. This CDR3 has 15 amino acids. CDR1 and CDR2 from the germline V gene are MNHEY and SVGAGI. The CDR3: CASNIRWDSQETQYF. The DNA for the CDR3 is TGTGCCAGCAACATACGATGGGACAGCCAAGAGACCCAGTACTTC.

Only a few counts were recorded for this clonotype. This chain's CDR3 is CASSLSGVSGNTIYF. CDR3 in DNA: TGTGCCAGCAGTTTATCGGGAGTATCTGGAAACACCATATATTTT. The gene calls are TRBV12-3 or TRBV12-4 and TRBJ1-3; D call uncertain. V lost 2 bases and J 1 base, leaving 9 bases between the germline ends. CDR3 length: 15 amino acids.

This clonotype showed up many times. The chain carries TRBV7-2 and TRBJ1-2, with 10 bases matching TRBD1. V was pared by 8 bases and J by 8 bases, with 8 bases of the junction left unmatched. The CDR3 extends over 13 amino acids. Germline V gene sequence: CDR1 SGHTA, CDR2 FQGNSA. DNA for the CDR3: TGTGCCAGCGCGGGACAGGGGTTATGGGGCTACACCTTC. It yields the protein CASAGQGLWGYTF.

This clonotype was seen a handful of times. This sequence joins TRBV12-3 or TRBV12-4 and TRBJ2-2; D unresolved. CDR3 length equals 13 residues. V shed 6 bases and J shed 1 base, with 6 bases lying between them. The CDR3 is CASRNRNTGELFF. As DNA, the CDR3 is TGTGCCAGCAGAAACAGGAACACCGGGGAGCTGTTTTTT.

This chain uses TRBV27 with TRBJ2-7; D ambiguous. CDR1 MNHEY and CDR2 SMNVEV come from the germline V gene (reference sequence). The CDR3 runs 13 residues. V lost 5 bases, J lost 2 bases, and 10 bases lay in between. In DNA, the CDR3 is TGTGCCAGCAGTCTGACAAATACCTACGAGCAGTACTTC. It is translated as CASSLTNTYEQYF.

In the case of this clonotype: Lacking the conserved final phenylalanine or tryptophan, this CDR3 likely reflects a read error. V usage is TRBV29-1 and J usage is TRBJ2-3; TRBD2 might be the D (5 bases). The CDR3 covers 10 residues. The germline V gene has CDR1 SQVTM and CDR2 ANQGSEA. V dropped 7 bases and J dropped 6 bases, with 8 bases sitting between them. The CDR3 bases are TGCAGCGCTGAGCGGGATACGCAGTATTCT. This gives the protein CSAERDTQYS.

The chain couples TRBV7-9 to TRBJ2-3, with TRBD2 matching 11 bases. Germline V gene lookup returns CDR1 SEHNR and CDR2 FQNEAQ (reference sequence). The CDR3 covers 16 residues. The CDR3 DNA sequence: TGTGCTCCTGAGGCCACTAGCGGGGGCAGCACAGATACGCAGTATTTT. Protein: CAPEATSGGSTDTQYF.

This clonotype appeared a few times. The chain recombines TRBV19 with TRBJ1-5; 8 bases match TRBD1. The CDR3 runs to 12 residues. The trim removed 9 bases at V and 4 bases at J, leaving 2 bases unmatched. Germline lookup yields CDR1 LNHDA and CDR2 SQIVND (reference sequence). The CDR3 DNA sequence: TGTGCCAGCCGGGACAGGAATCAGCCCCAGCATTTT. It translates to CASRDRNQPQHF.

Only a few counts were recorded for this clonotype. The V call is TRBV28, the J call TRBJ1-5, with a possible D match to TRBD1 (6 bases). There are 14 residues in the CDR3. V lost 9 bases and J 5 bases, leaving 17 bases between the germline ends. Per germline, CDR1 MDHEN and CDR2 SYDVKM. The CDR3 loop reads CASSVRGIDQPQHF. The DNA for the CDR3 is TGTGCCAGTTCAGTCAGGGGAATAGATCAGCCCCAGCATTTT.

Many counts were recorded for this clonotype. The chain employs TRBV7-2 and TRBJ2-7; TRBD1 might be the D (5 bases). The germline V gene has CDR1 SGHTA and CDR2 FQGNSA. This CDR3 comprises 13 residues. V dropped 5 bases and J dropped 4 bases, with 12 bases sitting between them. The CDR3 coding sequence is TGTGCCAGCAGCCTCAACAACAGGTACGAGCAGTACGTC. Its protein is CASSLNNRYEQYV.

V is TRBV5-8 and J is TRBJ2-1, with D perhaps matching TRBD2 (7 bases). The germline CDR1 and CDR2 sequences are SGHTS and YDEGEE. The CDR3 length is 15 residues. V lost 3 bases and J 8 bases, leaving 18 bases between the germline ends. Here the CDR3 reads CASSWLGGAFDEQFF. The CDR3 DNA is TGTGCCAGCAGCTGGTTGGGGGGGGCTTTCGATGAGCAGTTCTTC.

This clonotype has more than one count but fewer than ten. The gene calls are TRBV6-1 and TRBJ2-5, with a possible D match to TRBD2 (5 bases). CDR3 length equals 18 residues. The V gene lost 5 bases and the J gene lost 6 bases, with 28 bases spanning the gap. Germline CDR1 MNHNS, CDR2 SASEGT. CDR3: CASSFSRGLLDPGQTQYF. CDR3 DNA sequence: TGTGCCAGCAGTTTTAGCCGAGGGCTACTAGACCCTGGGCAGACCCAGTACTTC.

This clonotype was picked up a small number of times. The chain joins TRBV6-1 to TRBJ2-7, with 7 bases identical to TRBD1. Germline trimming cut 2 bases from V and 1 base from J; bases unmatched to any gene: 2. The CDR3 spans 14 residues. Germline CDR1 MNHNS, CDR2 SASEGT. The CDR3 DNA reads as TGTGCCAGCAGTGAAAGGGACAGTTCCTACGAGCAGTACTTC. Protein: CASSERDSSYEQYF.

This clonotype occurred a few times. J is TRBJ2-4 and V is TRBV6-5, with D unclear. V dropped 5 bases and J dropped 2 bases, with 10 bases sitting between them. The CDR3 has 14 amino acids. Germline V CDR1 and CDR2: MNHEY, SVGAGI. For the CDR3, the DNA is TGTGCCAGCAGTGAAGGGTGGACCAAAAACATTCAGTACTTC. It yields the protein CASSEGWTKNIQYF.

V and J are TRBV7-9 and TRBJ1-3; no definite D call. The ends were cut back, 6 bases at V and 8 bases at J, with 11 bases in the middle. CDR1 and CDR2 (germline): SEHNR, FQNEAQ (reference sequence). The CDR3 extends over 12 amino acids. CDR3 sequence reads: CASSKRKDTIYF. The CDR3 DNA sequence: TGTGCCAGCAGTAAACGCAAGGACACCATATATTTT.

This clonotype has more than one count but fewer than ten. V and J are TRBV11-2 and TRBJ1-1, with a weak D call TRBD1 (5 bases). With 5 bases removed from V and 1 base from J, the gap between germline ends came to 14 bases. Germline values: CDR1 SGHAT, CDR2 FQNNGV. This CDR3 spans 15 amino acids. The CDR3 coding sequence is TGTGCCAGCAGCGATTGGGGGGTTGGGAACACTGAAGCTTTCTTT. Amino acid sequence: CASSDWGVGNTEAFF.

This clonotype was observed a single time. With a much larger clone just one base away, this may be a read error. The DNA for the CDR3 is TGTGTCAGCAGCCGTGGGTATGGTGAGCAGTTCTTC. This gives the protein CVSSRGYGEQFF. V usage is TRBV11-1 and J usage is TRBJ2-1; D unclear. CDR1 is SGHAT and CDR2 is FQDESV in the germline V gene (reference sequence). This CDR3 has 12 amino acids.

Many counts were recorded for this clonotype. This chain connects TRBV6-5 to TRBJ2-1, with D unresolved. There are 15 residues in the CDR3. The V gene lost 0 bases and the J gene lost 5 bases, with 11 bases spanning the gap. Per germline, CDR1 MNHEY and CDR2 SVGAGI. The CDR3 is CASSYSLTSHNEQFF. The CDR3 DNA reads TGTGCCAGCAGTTACTCGCTTACGTCCCACAATGAGCAGTTCTTC.

The chain employs TRBV27 and TRBJ2-1, with D perhaps given as TRBD1 or TRBD2 (5 bases each). The length of the CDR3 is 13 residues. The germline CDR1 and CDR2 sequences are MNHEY and SMNVEV (reference sequence). V was cut by 6 bases and J by 8 bases, with 14 bases left in between. This CDR3 is CASSAIGTDEQFF. DNA for the CDR3: TGTGCCAGCAGCGCAATTGGGACCGATGAGCAGTTCTTC.

This clonotype was seen ten or more times. The gene calls are TRBV12-3 or TRBV12-4 and TRBJ2-7, with D unresolved. This CDR3 has 13 amino acids. Trimming took off 5 bases at V and 2 bases at J, with 10 bases between the two ends. Here the CDR3 DNA reads TGTGCCAGCAGTCTACTCGGACCCTACGAGCAGTACTTC. Encoded protein: CASSLLGPYEQYF.

Details on this clonotype: A much larger clone lies a single base off, so this may be a read error. The rearrangement joins TRBV7-8 to TRBJ1-5, with 10 nucleotides matching TRBD1. This CDR3 region has 16 residues. CDR1 is SGHVS and CDR2 is FQNEAQ in the germline V gene. In DNA, the CDR3 is TGTGCCAGCAACTTATCAGGGACAGGGGAGGGGTTAGCCCAGCATTTT. Translating it yields CASNLSGTGEGLAQHF. The whole variable domain, filled in from reference TRBV7-8 and TRBJ1-5, reads GAGVSQSPRYKVAKRGQDVALRCDPISGHVSLFWYQQALGQGPEFLTYFQNEAQLDKSGLPSDRFFAERPEGSVSTLKIQRTQQEDSAVYLCASNLSGTGEGLAQHFGDGTRLSIL.

This chain joins TRBV7-9 and TRBJ2-5; the D gene is possibly TRBD1 (5 bases). Germline CDR1 reads SEHNR; CDR2 reads FQNEAQ (reference sequence). V gave up 1 base and J gave up 0 bases, with 9 bases separating them. The CDR3 spans 15 residues. The CDR3: CASSLVDTHQETQYF. CDR3 bases: TGTGCCAGCAGCTTAGTGGACACACACCAAGAGACCCAGTACTTC.

The chain is built from TRBV27 and TRBJ1-2; D not certain. Germline V CDR1 and CDR2: MNHEY, SMNVEV (reference sequence). The ends were cut back, 5 bases at V and 4 bases at J, with 14 bases in the middle. The CDR3 is 14 amino acids. DNA for the CDR3: TGTGCCAGCAGTCCCTCCCTTAAATTCTATGGCTACACCTTC. As protein: CASSPSLKFYGYTF.

This clonotype was seen a few times. V gene TRBV3-1 combines with J gene TRBJ2-3; the D is unclear. Trimming shortened V by 8 bases and J by 2 bases, and 11 bases separated the two germline ends. Germline CDR1 and CDR2: LGHDT and YNNKEL (reference sequence). There are 13 residues in the CDR3. CDR3 DNA sequence: TGTGCCAGCTCGGAAGAGAACACAGATACGCAGTATTTT. Translation gives CASSEENTDTQYF.

This clonotype was picked up a small number of times. The J gene is TRBJ2-5, the V gene TRBV7-9; D ambiguous. In germline, CDR1 is SEHNR, CDR2 FQNEAQ (reference sequence). The V and J ends lost 1 base and 5 bases respectively, with 11 bases between them. This CDR3 region has 14 residues. The CDR3 here is CASSLGASRETQYF. The CDR3 region has the DNA TGTGCCAGCAGCTTAGGGGCGTCCAGGGAGACCCAGTACTTC.

The V gene is TRBV6-2 or TRBV6-3, the J gene TRBJ1-2, with D unclear. V dropped 6 bases and J dropped 0 bases, with 20 bases sitting between them. Germline CDR1 and CDR2: MNHEY and SVGEGT. The CDR3 loop spans 17 amino acids. The DNA for the CDR3 is TGTGCCAGCAGCCCACCCGGCACAGTCCTTCCTAACTATGGCTACACCTTC. It codes for CASSPPGTVLPNYGYTF.